The entry that follows covers one TCR beta chain sequence. The record originates from a study of blood T cells in healthy people across ages. The use of a sample-barcoded 5' primer and a J-beta primer mix characterized a second PCR of about 7 to 12 cycles. Each TCR beta cDNA got a 12-nucleotide random molecular identifier. Each sample provided no less than 2.5 million CDR3-containing paired-end reads. Each CDR3 protein is one row after TCRdb ran MiXCR on the 5' RACE reads. The sample holds hundreds of thousands of distinct CDR3 sequences, around 21% seen once. Germline V gene data show CDR1 as MNHNY and CDR2 as SVGAGI (reference sequence). The CDR3 length is 17 residues. The V segment lost 4 bases and the J segment 4 bases; nucleotides outside the gene matches: 12.

The clonotype originates from a man between 65 and 85 years old in good health. The sample was blood. The chain carries TRBV6-6 and TRBJ2-3, with 9 bases fitting TRBD1. The CDR3 loop is CASSSNLRTGAADTQYF. In DNA, the CDR3 is TGTGCCAGCAGTTCCAACCTTAGGACAGGGGCGGCAGATACGCAGTATTTT.